This T cell receptor beta chain comes out of a study of blood T cell repertoires in COVID-19. The overall study: Acute and convalescent COVID-19 specimens originated in the United States, Italy and Spain.

Only in-frame clones appear in the TCRdb table, and some are missing; sequencing was by immunoSEQ multiplex PCR. This sample has about 35,000 clones, with around three quarters found just once. Specimen: peripheral blood. This clonotype originated in a woman in her 70s with acute or convalescent COVID-19.

The CDR3 nucleotides read TGTGCCAGCAGCGAAAGCCCATCGTTGTCCACTGAAGCTTTCTTT. Protein product: CASSESPSLSTEAFF. The chain couples TRBV2 to TRBJ1-1, with D unclear. V shed 6 bases and J shed 4 bases, with 18 bases lying between them. This CDR3 is 15 amino acids long. Germline-derived CDR1 and CDR2 are SNHLY and FYNNEI.